The 18 T cell receptor beta chains below come from one sample, sequenced in a study of human T cells and chemical hapten exposure. MiXCR, run by TCRdb on the RACE reads, gives a single entry per CDR3 protein. The sample has 350,000 or so distinct CDR3 sequences; around 7% are singletons. Documented time point: patch test 1, 2 weeks after DPC sensitization. Treatment reported: therapeutic diphenylcyclopropenone sensitization with weekly scalp DPC. This sample comprised whole blood, obtained in connection with sensitization to the hapten diphenylcyclopropenone (DPC). These receptors all stem from a woman aged 18-29 years with alopecia areata. Some clones in this sample may be carry-over from other donors' samples.

In this sample, this clonotype turned up a few times. V is TRBV7-9 and J is TRBJ1-1; a weak D match, TRBD1 (5 bases). CDR1 SEHNR and CDR2 FQNEAQ come from the germline V gene (reference sequence). The V and J ends lost 2 bases and 1 base respectively, with 11 bases between them. The CDR3 has 15 residues. CDR3 nucleotide sequence: TGTGCCAGCAGCTTATATGGGACCGAGAACACTGAAGCTTTCTTT. Protein: CASSLYGTENTEAFF.

This clonotype was seen more than once but under ten times. This chain connects TRBV7-6 to TRBJ2-7, with TRBD1 matching over 7 bases. CDR1 SGHVS and CDR2 FNYEAQ come from the germline V gene. The CDR3 sequence is 14 residues long. The ends lost 3 bases at V and 6 bases at J; junction bases unmatched: 8. This chain's CDR3 is CASSLLQGGSEQYF. The CDR3, as DNA: TGTGCCAGCAGCTTGCTCCAAGGGGGCAGCGAGCAGTACTTC.

The table lists this clonotype with a few counts. The chain joins TRBV6-5 to TRBJ2-2; D is undetermined. The CDR3 is made up of 15 amino acids. Germline V CDR1 and CDR2: MNHEY, SVGAGI. The ends were cut back, 8 bases at V and 3 bases at J, with 16 bases in the middle. The CDR3 protein is CASAYTRSDTGELFF. The CDR3 DNA is TGTGCCAGCGCCTACACTCGGTCGGACACCGGGGAGCTGTTTTTT.

This clonotype came up a few times. This chain joins TRBV20-1 and TRBJ2-7, with 11 bases identical to TRBD2. The CDR3 runs 13 residues. Germline CDR1 reads DFQATT; CDR2 reads SNEGSKA (reference sequence). Unmatched junction bases numbered 6, after V lost 8 bases and J lost 3 bases. The CDR3 loop is CSIQTSGVYEQYF. In nucleotides, the CDR3 is TGCAGTATTCAGACTAGCGGGGTCTACGAGCAGTACTTC.

A few counts support this clonotype. The chain employs TRBV5-4 and TRBJ2-3; TRBD1 might be the D (6 bases). Germline loops: CDR1 SGHNT, CDR2 YYREEE (reference sequence). This CDR3 has 18 residues. V lost 4 bases, J lost 2 bases, and 23 bases lay in between. The CDR3 reads CASSVGALGIPITDTQYF. The CDR3 bases are TGTGCCAGCAGCGTGGGGGCTCTTGGGATCCCGATCACAGATACGCAGTATTTT.

The DNA for the CDR3 is TGTGCCAGCTCACCGTTCGACAGAGACTATGGCTACACCTTC. Protein product: CASSPFDRDYGYTF. This chain links TRBV18 with TRBJ1-2, with D possibly TRBD1 on 5 matching bases. The germline gives CDR1 KGHSH, CDR2 LQKENI. This CDR3 contains 14 residues. V was shortened by 3 bases and J by 3 bases, with 11 bases between the two germline ends.

There are many counts of this clonotype. The CDR3 loop is CASSADTYEQYF. CDR3 in DNA: TGTGCCAGCTCAGCGGACACCTACGAGCAGTACTTC. This chain links TRBV18 with TRBJ2-7; possible D gene TRBD1, 5 bases. Germline V CDR1 and CDR2: KGHSH, LQKENI. Trimming removed 5 bases from V and 2 bases from J, with 7 bases in between. The length of the CDR3 is 12 residues.

The chain uses TRBV11-2 and TRBJ2-2; TRBD1 agrees at 9 bases. This CDR3 region has 16 residues. CDR1 and CDR2 (germline): SGHAT, FQNNGV. V gave up 3 bases and J gave up 4 bases; unmatched junction bases: 6. CDR3: CASSFETGGFTGELFF. For the CDR3, the DNA is TGTGCCAGCAGCTTTGAGACAGGGGGTTTCACCGGGGAGCTGTTTTTT.

The chain couples TRBV6-5 to TRBJ2-7; no reliable D call. Trimming pared 2 bases from V and 7 bases from J, leaving 24 bases between. Germline V gives CDR1 MNHEY, CDR2 SVGAGI. CDR3 length equals 17 residues. The CDR3 spells CASSYGVAGPSRWEQYF. CDR3 nucleotides: TGTGCCAGCAGTTACGGCGTGGCAGGACCTTCTAGGTGGGAGCAGTACTTC.

This clonotype showed up just a few times. The rearrangement uses TRBV20-1 and TRBJ2-3; maybe TRBD1 (6 bases). The V gene's germline CDR1 is DFQATT and CDR2 SNEGSKA (reference sequence). The CDR3 length is 14 residues. The V and J ends lost 5 bases and 2 bases respectively, with 14 bases between them. In DNA form, the CDR3 reads TGCAGTGCTCAGAAGGGGGTGTCCACAGATACGCAGTATTTT. This translates into CSAQKGVSTDTQYF.

There are a few counts of this clonotype. The CDR3: CASSPVGRAYNEQFF. The CDR3 region has the DNA TGTGCCAGCAGTCCGGTCGGCAGGGCGTACAATGAGCAGTTCTTC. This rearrangement joins TRBV6-1 to TRBJ2-1; a possible D gene is TRBD1 (5 bases). V was cut by 5 bases and J by 4 bases, with 15 bases left in between. CDR1 and CDR2 from the germline V gene are MNHNS and SASEGT. There are 15 residues in the CDR3.

There are many counts of this clonotype. The chain employs TRBV9 and TRBJ2-7; D is unresolved. CDR3 length equals 14 residues. Per germline, CDR1 SGDLS and CDR2 YYNGEE. Trimming shortened V by 3 bases and J by 2 bases, and 12 bases separated the two germline ends. CDR3 DNA: TGTGCCAGCAGCGGGGGTGGCAGCACCTACGAGCAGTACTTC. It codes for CASSGGGSTYEQYF.

This chain joins TRBV12-3 or TRBV12-4 and TRBJ1-3, with D unresolved. The germline V and J ends were trimmed by 8 bases and 0 bases, with 14 bases remaining between them. The CDR3 sequence is 15 residues long. CDR3 coding DNA: TGTGCCAGCCGGCGGCCGGGGAACTCTGGAAACACCATATATTTT. It is translated as CASRRPGNSGNTIYF.

This clonotype has ten or more counts. The V call is TRBV7-6, the J call TRBJ1-6; D is possibly TRBD1 (5 bases). Germline V gene lookup returns CDR1 SGHVS and CDR2 FNYEAQ. V was pared by 1 base and J by 0 bases, with 10 bases between. The CDR3 is 17 residues long. The CDR3 is CASSLGGAFSYNSPLHF. The CDR3 DNA is TGTGCCAGCAGCTTAGGAGGGGCCTTCTCCTATAATTCACCCCTCCACTTT.

This clonotype was counted ten times or more. The V gene is TRBV3-1, the J gene TRBJ2-3; D unresolved. There are 14 residues in the CDR3. CDR1 and CDR2 from the germline V gene are LGHDT and YNNKEL (reference sequence). Trimming stripped 0 bases from V and 5 bases from J, with 9 bases between. The CDR3 sequence is CASSQDDREDTQYF. Here the CDR3 DNA reads TGTGCCAGCAGCCAAGATGATAGAGAAGATACGCAGTATTTT.

The chain recombines TRBV7-2 with TRBJ2-3; tentatively, D is TRBD1 (6 bases). CDR3 length: 14 residues. V lost 7 bases and J lost 8, with 19 bases in between. Germline V gives CDR1 SGHTA, CDR2 FQGNSA. The CDR3 bases are TGTGCCAGCACCGCCGAAACAGGGTATGGTACGCAGTATTTT. Translated, it gives CASTAETGYGTQYF.

This clonotype was detected many times. The CDR3 DNA reads as TGTGCCAGCAGCTTGATAACGGGACAGGGGGCAACTGATACGCAGTATTTT. It specifies CASSLITGQGATDTQYF. The chain links TRBV7-8 to TRBJ2-3; TRBD1 agrees at 12 bases. CDR1 and CDR2 (germline): SGHVS, FQNEAQ. V lost 3 bases, J lost 6 bases, and 10 bases stayed unmatched. The CDR3 spans 17 residues.

This clonotype was seen more than once but under ten times. This chain connects TRBV15 to TRBJ1-1; 8 nucleotides match TRBD1. Germline values: CDR1 LNHNV, CDR2 YYDKDF (reference sequence). The V and J ends lost 3 bases and 3 bases, in that order; junction bases with no gene match: 18. This CDR3 spans 19 amino acids. DNA of the CDR3: TGTGCCACCAGCAGTAACCCATACGGAGCGGGACAGGAGGACACTGAAGCTTTCTTT. It codes for CATSSNPYGAGQEDTEAFF.